A single sample is the source of the 27 T cell receptor beta chains below, sequenced in a study of blood T cell repertoires in COVID-19. TCRdb's table, derived via immunoSEQ multiplex PCR, lists solely in-frame clones and lacks some. The data hold some 29,000 clones, with 70% to 80% observed a single time. Sequenced input: peripheral blood. These receptor sequences come from a woman aged 70-85 years with acute or convalescent COVID-19.

Regarding this clone: An end of the junction does not agree with germline; a read error may underlie this. The chain links TRBV7-7 to TRBJ2-5; weak D call: TRBD2 (5 bases). Germline V gene data show CDR1 as SSHAT and CDR2 as FNYEAQ (reference sequence). This CDR3 is 16 amino acids long. CDR3 DNA sequence: TGTGCTAGCAGCTTAGGAGCCCCCGGGGTGGGTGAGACCCAGTACTTC. This sequence encodes CASSLGAPGVGETQYF.

The V and J genes are TRBV28 and TRBJ1-5, with 7 bases fitting TRBD1. V shed 6 bases, J shed 5 bases, and the junction held 4 bases outside the gene matches. Looked up from germline, CDR1 is MDHEN and CDR2 is SYDVKM. The CDR3 is made up of 13 amino acids. In DNA form, the CDR3 reads TGTGCCAGCAGCCTAACAGGGGATCAGCCCCAGCATTTT. Translating it yields CASSLTGDQPQHF.

The V call is TRBV5-1, the J call TRBJ1-4, with 8 bases matching TRBD1. V lost 0 bases to trimming and J lost 2 bases; unmatched junction nucleotides: 9. Looked up from germline, CDR1 is SGHRS and CDR2 is YFSETQ. This CDR3 comprises 18 residues. CDR3 DNA: TGCGCCAGCAGCTTGGCGGGCAGGGGGCTAGCCACTAATGAAAAACTGTTTTTT. This codes for CASSLAGRGLATNEKLFF. Filled out from reference TRBV5-1 and TRBJ1-4, the complete variable domain reads KAGVTQTPRYLIKTRGQQVTLSCSPISGHRSVSWYQQTPGQGLQFLFEYFSETQRNKGNFPGRFSGRQFSNSRSEMNVSTLELGDSALYLCASSLAGRGLATNEKLFFGSGTQLSVL.

This clone was seen only a few times. The chain carries TRBV5-1 and TRBJ1-2; D is perhaps TRBD1 (5 bases). V was shortened by 6 bases and J by 3 bases, with 27 bases between the two germline ends. The germline V gene has CDR1 SGHRS and CDR2 YFSETQ. CDR3 length equals 18 residues. The CDR3 is CASTKGLDNPTRDYGYTF. The CDR3 DNA reads as TGCGCCAGCACTAAAGGTCTGGATAATCCCACCAGGGACTATGGCTACACCTTC.

This clone has a handful of counts. The chain uses TRBV4-3 and TRBJ1-5; no definite D call. Germline V CDR1 and CDR2: LGHNA, YSLEER. The CDR3 extends over 16 amino acids. V dropped 8 bases and J dropped 6 bases, with 23 bases sitting between them. The CDR3 bases are TGCGCCAGCCCAGTTGATTACTCCAGGTCGGTTCAGCCCCAGCATTTT. Translating it yields CASPVDYSRSVQPQHF.

The rearrangement joins TRBV15 to TRBJ2-7, with 7 positions matching TRBD1. The CDR3 consists of 14 residues. V dropped 1 base and J dropped 2; count of bases not matched to a gene: 2. CDR1 is LNHNV, CDR2 YYDKDF, per germline (reference sequence). As DNA, the CDR3 is TGTGCCACCAGCAGAGGGGACAGCCCCTACGAGCAGTACTTC. It is translated as CATSRGDSPYEQYF. The variable domain in full, with the rest retrieved from reference TRBV15 and TRBJ2-7, is DAMVIQNPRYQVTQFGKPVTLSCSQTLNHNVMYWYQQKSSQAPKLLFHYYDKDFNNEADTPDNFQSRRPNTSFCFLDIRSPGLGDTAMYLCATSRGDSPYEQYFGPGTRLTVT.

V gene TRBV5-1 combines with J gene TRBJ2-5, with D perhaps matching TRBD2 (6 bases). The V and J ends lost 1 base and 2 bases respectively, with 15 bases between them. The CDR3 covers 16 residues. Germline V gives CDR1 SGHRS, CDR2 YFSETQ. In DNA form, the CDR3 reads TGCGCCAGCAGCTTGCTGGTAGCGGAAAATCAAGAGACCCAGTACTTC. Translation: CASSLLVAENQETQYF.

J is TRBJ1-5 and V is TRBV28, with 8 bases identical to TRBD1. The length of the CDR3 is 15 residues. In germline, CDR1 is MDHEN, CDR2 SYDVKM. V lost 6 bases to trimming and J lost 5 bases; unmatched junction nucleotides: 9. CDR3 protein: CASSPPRTGYQPQHF. The CDR3 DNA follows: TGTGCCAGCAGCCCCCCTAGGACAGGGTATCAGCCCCAGCATTTT.

V is TRBV15 and J is TRBJ2-2; 7 nucleotides line up with TRBD2. The ends lost 3 bases at V and 4 bases at J; junction bases unmatched: 14. The germline CDR1 and CDR2 sequences are LNHNV and YYDKDF (reference sequence). CDR3 length equals 18 residues. CDR3: CATSSPILAGVGTGELFF. The CDR3 nucleotides read TGTGCCACCAGCAGCCCCATTTTGGCGGGAGTCGGCACCGGGGAGCTGTTTTTT.

V is TRBV30 and J is TRBJ1-2, with D hard to call. CDR3 size: 14 residues. Trimming removed 6 bases at V and 0 bases at J, with 14 bases between. Germline V CDR1 and CDR2: GTSNPN, SVGIG (reference sequence). The CDR3 nucleotides read TGTGCCTGTCTCTTGCCCCCAGCTAACTATGGCTACACCTTC. It codes for CACLLPPANYGYTF. Full variable domain (outside the CDR3, taken from reference TRBV30 and TRBJ1-2): SQTIHQWPATLVQPVGSPLSLECTVEGTSNPNLYWYRQAAGRGLQLLFYSVGIGQISSEVPQNLSASRPQDRQFILSSKKLLLSDSGFYLCACLLPPANYGYTFGSGTRLTVV.

This chain joins TRBV4-1 and TRBJ2-1; TRBD2 aligns across 8 bases. Trimming cost V 7 bases and J 5 bases; bases outside gene matches: 10. The CDR3 is 15 amino acids. Germline values: CDR1 MGHRA, CDR2 YSYEKL. Here the CDR3 reads CASTISGSPHNEQFF. The CDR3, as DNA: TGCGCCAGCACCATAAGCGGGAGCCCCCACAATGAGCAGTTCTTC.

This clone is labeled as medium-sized (0.01 to 0.1%). The rearrangement uses TRBV4-1 and TRBJ2-7; D is perhaps TRBD2 (5 bases). The germline gives CDR1 MGHRA, CDR2 YSYEKL. The ends were cut back, 2 bases at V and 6 bases at J, with 14 bases in the middle. This CDR3 region has 14 residues. The DNA for the CDR3 is TGCGCCAGCAGCCAATGGCTGAAGGCGGGCGAGCAGTACTTC. Translating gives CASSQWLKAGEQYF.

The J gene is TRBJ2-5, the V gene TRBV3-1 (or the pseudogene TRBV3-2); TRBD2 matches 8 bases. The germline V gene encodes CDR1 LGHDT and CDR2 YNNKEL (reference sequence). The CDR3 length is 15 residues. J lost 4 bases, V lost 1 base, and 5 bases had no gene match. The CDR3 nucleotides are TGTGCCAGCAGCCAAGTCGGGGGGGCAGGAGAGACCCAGTACTTC. Its translation: CASSQVGGAGETQYF.

The chain links TRBV4-2 to TRBJ2-7; 9 bases align to TRBD1. The CDR3 length is 16 residues. The V and J ends lost 1 base and 6 bases, in that order; junction bases with no gene match: 10. Germline V gene sequence: CDR1 LGHNA, CDR2 YNFKEQ. CDR3 DNA: TGTGCCAGCAGCCAAGCCGGGACAGGGTCTATGAGCGAGCAGTACTTC. It codes for CASSQAGTGSMSEQYF.

The chain combines TRBV6-2 or TRBV6-3 with TRBJ2-7; 12 nucleotides align to TRBD2. With V trimmed by 6 bases and J by 0 bases, 12 bases remained unmatched. Per the germline V gene, CDR1 is MNHEY and CDR2 is SVGEGT. CDR3 length: 18 residues. DNA of the CDR3: TGTGCCAGCAGCTTCGATACGGGACTAGCGGGCAGCTCCTACGAGCAGTACTTC. Encoded protein: CASSFDTGLAGSSYEQYF.

The gene calls are TRBV9 and TRBJ2-5, with 10 bases lining up with TRBD2. This CDR3 has 14 amino acids. CDR1 is SGDLS, CDR2 YYNGEE, per germline. V was pared by 2 bases and J by 3 bases, with 1 base of the junction left unmatched. This chain's CDR3 is CASSVGLAEETQYF. The DNA of the CDR3 is TGTGCCAGCAGCGTCGGACTAGCGGAAGAGACCCAGTACTTC. Full variable domain (outside the CDR3, taken from reference TRBV9 and TRBJ2-5): DSGVTQTPKHLITATGQRVTLRCSPRSGDLSVYWYQQSLDQGLQFLIQYYNGEERAKGNILERFSAQQFPDLHSELNLSSLELGDSALYFCASSVGLAEETQYFGPGTRLLVL.

The chain joins TRBV7-2 to TRBJ2-2; D uncertain. V lost 0 bases and J lost 0, with 8 bases in between. Looked up from germline, CDR1 is SGHTA and CDR2 is FQGNSA. The CDR3 is 16 amino acids. CDR3 sequence: CASSLARLANTGELFF. The DNA for the CDR3 is TGTGCCAGCAGCTTAGCCCGGTTAGCGAACACCGGGGAGCTGTTTTTT.

The chain is built from TRBV2 and TRBJ2-7; D is perhaps TRBD1 (6 bases). This CDR3 is 14 amino acids long. Germline CDR1 is SNHLY and CDR2 is FYNNEI. The V end was cut by 3 bases, the J end by 2 bases, with 11 bases between. The CDR3 DNA reads as TGTGCCAGCAGTGATGAGGACAGCCCCTACGAGCAGTACTTC. Protein product: CASSDEDSPYEQYF. The full variable domain, with the rest looked up from reference TRBV2 and TRBJ2-7, is EPEVTQTPSHQVTQMGQEVILRCVPISNHLYFYWYRQILGQKVEFLVSFYNNEISEKSEIFDDQFSVERPDGSNFTLKIRSTKLEDSAMYFCASSDEDSPYEQYFGPGTRLTVT.

The V and J genes are TRBV6-2 or TRBV6-3 and TRBJ2-7, with a possible D match to TRBD2 (5 bases). The V gene's germline CDR1 is MNHEY and CDR2 SVGEGT. V was trimmed by 2 bases and J by 2 bases, leaving 7 bases between them. CDR3 length equals 13 residues. The CDR3 nucleotides are TGTGCCAGCAGTTACCGGGAAACCTACGAGCAGTACTTC. Its translation: CASSYRETYEQYF.

The V call is TRBV3-1 (or the pseudogene TRBV3-2), the J call TRBJ1-6, with D hard to call. The V gene's germline CDR1 is LGHDT and CDR2 YNNKEL (reference sequence). The V and J ends lost 3 bases and 7 bases respectively, with 7 bases between them. This CDR3 comprises 13 residues. The CDR3 nucleotides are TGTGCCAGCAGCCAGGGGAGAAATTCACCCCTCCACTTT. It translates to CASSQGRNSPLHF.

The chain joins TRBV3-1 (or the pseudogene TRBV3-2) to TRBJ1-5; TRBD1 is a possible D gene (6 bases). Germline CDR1 is LGHDT and CDR2 is YNNKEL (reference sequence). V was trimmed by 6 bases and J by 0 bases, leaving 24 bases between them. CDR3 length: 19 residues. The CDR3 loop is CASSRRLTGTPHSNQPQHF. CDR3 nucleotide sequence: TGTGCCAGCAGTCGCAGGCTAACCGGGACACCCCATAGCAATCAGCCCCAGCATTTT.

The chain recombines TRBV7-3 with TRBJ2-3, with no clear D. The CDR3 is 15 residues long. V was cut by 4 bases and J by 2 bases, with 13 bases left in between. The germline V gene has CDR1 SGHTA and CDR2 FQGTGA. The CDR3 is CASSSTFSATDTQYF. As DNA, the CDR3 is TGTGCCAGCAGCTCTACTTTCTCCGCCACAGATACGCAGTATTTT.

The V gene is TRBV29-1, the J gene TRBJ1-1, with D possibly being TRBD1 (6 bases). The CDR3 contains 14 residues. Germline-derived CDR1 and CDR2 are SQVTM and ANQGSEA. V was cut by 7 bases and J by 0 bases, with 15 bases left in between. The CDR3 is CSAQLRGLNTEAFF. The CDR3 nucleotides read TGCAGCGCTCAACTGAGGGGGTTGAACACTGAAGCTTTCTTT.

This clone was seen only once. The V call is TRBV28, the J call TRBJ2-3, with no clear D. Per the germline V gene, CDR1 is MDHEN and CDR2 is SYDVKM. Trimming left V 3 bases short and J 6 bases short, with 13 bases between. The CDR3 is made up of 14 amino acids. Here the CDR3 reads CASSLPLAVDTQYF. The CDR3 nucleotides read TGTGCCAGCAGTTTGCCCCTCGCAGTGGATACGCAGTATTTT.

The chain recombines TRBV19 with TRBJ2-2; D perhaps matches TRBD2 (5 bases). Germline V CDR1 and CDR2: LNHDA, SQIVND (reference sequence). The CDR3 loop spans 14 amino acids. V shed 7 bases and J shed 2 bases, with 11 bases lying between them. The CDR3 loop is CASTRRVNTGELFF. As DNA, the CDR3 is TGTGCCAGTACCAGGCGGGTAAACACCGGGGAGCTGTTTTTT.

This chain joins TRBV7-2 and TRBJ2-3; 15 nucleotides match TRBD2. The trim removed 5 bases at V and 6 bases at J, leaving 9 bases unmatched. The germline V gene encodes CDR1 SGHTA and CDR2 FQGNSA. The CDR3 extends over 17 amino acids. This CDR3 is CASSPRTSGGARDTQYF. For the CDR3, the DNA is TGTGCCAGCAGCCCGCGGACTAGCGGGGGGGCTCGGGATACGCAGTATTTT.

This clone was counted only a few times. The gene calls are TRBV9 and TRBJ2-6, with 10 positions matching TRBD1. Germline V gives CDR1 SGDLS, CDR2 YYNGEE. Trimming took 7 bases from V and 4 from J; bases not matched to a gene: 14. CDR3 size: 18 residues. The CDR3 coding sequence is TGTGCCAGCGGCCTATCCGGGACAGGGGCGTCCGGGGCCAACGTCCTGACTTTC. This codes for CASGLSGTGASGANVLTF.